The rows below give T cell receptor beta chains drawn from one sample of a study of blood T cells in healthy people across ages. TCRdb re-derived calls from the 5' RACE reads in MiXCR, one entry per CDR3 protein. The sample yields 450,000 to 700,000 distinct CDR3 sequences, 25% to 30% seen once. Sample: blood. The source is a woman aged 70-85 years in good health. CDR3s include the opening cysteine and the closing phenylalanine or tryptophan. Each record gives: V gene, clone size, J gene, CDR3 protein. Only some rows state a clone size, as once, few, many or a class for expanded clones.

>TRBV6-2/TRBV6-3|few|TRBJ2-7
CASSYVHPGKYEQYF
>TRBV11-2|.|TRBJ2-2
CASSPDISNTGELFF
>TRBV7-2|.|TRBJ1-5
CASSRNANYNQPQHF
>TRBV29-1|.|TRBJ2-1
CSVLGLAEIYNEQFF
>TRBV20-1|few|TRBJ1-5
CSAPPPTGNQPQHF
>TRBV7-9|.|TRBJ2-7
CASANRAGRNEQYF
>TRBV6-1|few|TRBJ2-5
CASFRPYLEGWETQYF
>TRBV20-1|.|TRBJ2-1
CSAVRYNEQFF
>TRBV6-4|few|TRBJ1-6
CASSDQENSPLHF
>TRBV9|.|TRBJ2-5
CASSVQGTRQETQYF
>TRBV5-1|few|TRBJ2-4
CASSLGDRGNIQYF
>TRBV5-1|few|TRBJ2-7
CASSLNPPGLYEQYF
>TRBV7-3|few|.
CASSLTMGGDNEQFF
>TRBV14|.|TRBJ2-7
CASSQERNQYF
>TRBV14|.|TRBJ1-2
CASSRAQQGYGYTF
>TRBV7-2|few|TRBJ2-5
CASSVGQAGETQYF
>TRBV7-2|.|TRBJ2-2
CASSRRTGRNTGELFF
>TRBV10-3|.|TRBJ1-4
CAISEGRIATNEKLFF
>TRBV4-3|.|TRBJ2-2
CASSPRQGSNTGELFF
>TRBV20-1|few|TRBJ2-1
CSARGPKAYNEQFF
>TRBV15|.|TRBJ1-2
CATSRGTSVGYTF
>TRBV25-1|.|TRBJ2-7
CASSEGQSSYEQYF
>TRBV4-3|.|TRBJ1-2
CASSQGIGAYGYTF
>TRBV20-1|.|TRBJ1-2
CSARDPSNYGYTF
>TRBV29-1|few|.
CSAGQGAYEQYF
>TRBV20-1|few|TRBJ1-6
CSAQKTGTGVYNSPLHF
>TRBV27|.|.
CASSFQRGAHEQFF
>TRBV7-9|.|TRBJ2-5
CASSRTGTGNTFF
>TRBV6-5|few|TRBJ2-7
CASSYSIHAGGAAQYF
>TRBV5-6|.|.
CASSLVAGGPYEQYF
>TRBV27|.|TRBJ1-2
CASSPNVLGYGYTF
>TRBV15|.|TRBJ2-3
CATSSNPGMPDTQYF
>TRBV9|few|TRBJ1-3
CASSVDHSSRNTIYF
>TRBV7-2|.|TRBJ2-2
CASSYKRGNTGELFF
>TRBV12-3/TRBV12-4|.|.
CASLASGSGREQYF
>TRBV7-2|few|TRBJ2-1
CASSLAGRRGSEQFF